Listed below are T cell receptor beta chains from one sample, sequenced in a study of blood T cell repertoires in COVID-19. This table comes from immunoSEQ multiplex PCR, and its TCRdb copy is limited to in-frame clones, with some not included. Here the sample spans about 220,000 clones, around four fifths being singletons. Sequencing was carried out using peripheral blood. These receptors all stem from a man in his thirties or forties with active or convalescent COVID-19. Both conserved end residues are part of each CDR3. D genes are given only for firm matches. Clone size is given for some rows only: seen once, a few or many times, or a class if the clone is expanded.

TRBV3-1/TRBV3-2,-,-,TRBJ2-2,CASSHRVTGELFF,TGTGCCAGCAGCCACAGGGTCACCGGGGAGCTGTTTTTT
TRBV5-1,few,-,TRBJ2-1,CASSREPTFSYNEQFF,TGCGCCAGCAGCCGCGAGCCTACCTTCTCCTACAATGAGCAGTTCTTC
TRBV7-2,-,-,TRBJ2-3,CASSPVLGSVQDTQYF,TGTGCCAGCAGCCCCGTCCTGGGCTCAGTTCAGGATACGCAGTATTTT
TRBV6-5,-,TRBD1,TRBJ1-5,CASSSTRTGNGQPQHF,TGTGCCAGCAGTTCGACGCGGACAGGGAACGGCCAGCCCCAGCATTTT
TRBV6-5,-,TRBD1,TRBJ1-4,CASKLAQGAEEKLFF,TGTGCCAGCAAACTTGCTCAGGGGGCCGAGGAAAAACTGTTTTTT
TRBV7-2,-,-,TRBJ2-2,CASSLEGGGELFF,TGTGCCAGCAGCTTAGAAGGCGGCGGGGAGCTGTTTTTT
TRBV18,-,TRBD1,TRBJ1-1,CASSLSTGAMNTEAFF,TGTGCCAGCTCACTGTCGACAGGGGCCATGAACACTGAAGCTTTCTTT
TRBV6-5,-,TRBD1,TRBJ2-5,CASSYEDRGRETQYF,TGTGCCAGCAGCTACGAGGACAGGGGGCGTGAGACCCAGTACTTC
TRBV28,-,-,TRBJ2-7,CASSLHLRDTVYEQYF,TGTGCCAGCAGTCTTCACTTACGGGACACAGTCTACGAGCAGTACTTC
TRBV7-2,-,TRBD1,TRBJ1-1,CASSPRQGNTEAFF,TGTGCCAGCAGCCCTCGACAGGGGAACACTGAAGCTTTCTTT
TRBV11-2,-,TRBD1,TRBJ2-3,CASSWGDRDTDTQYF,TGTGCCAGCAGCTGGGGAGACAGGGACACAGATACGCAGTATTTT
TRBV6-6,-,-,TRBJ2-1,CASSRGLKKLSSYNEQFF,TGTGCCAGCAGTCGGGGCCTTAAAAAACTTAGCTCCTACAATGAGCAGTTCTTC
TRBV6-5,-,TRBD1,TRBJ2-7,CASSPRQGPYEQYF,TGTGCCAGCAGTCCCCGACAGGGCCCCTACGAGCAGTACTTC
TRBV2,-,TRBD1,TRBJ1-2,CASRGQGNYGYTF,TGTGCCAGCAGGGGACAGGGGAACTATGGCTACACCTTC
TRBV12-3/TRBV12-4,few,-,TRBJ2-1,CASSLSGYEQFF,TGTGCCAGCAGTTTATCGGGGTATGAGCAGTTCTTC
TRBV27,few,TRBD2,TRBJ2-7,CASSPIAGGLEQYF,TGTGCCAGCAGTCCTATAGCGGGAGGGCTCGAGCAGTACTTC